This T cell receptor (beta chain) was found in a study of CD8 T cells in ankylosing spondylitis. Regarding the study as a whole: Both synovial fluid and blood in reactive arthritis had previously been reported to carry some motif variants. What seemed typical of ankylosing spondylitis blood was a TCR beta motif built from eight highly homologous variants. Disease-associated clonotypes exhibited CD8+ identity and were relatively infrequent in peripheral blood.

MiXCR was run by TCRdb on the 5' RACE reads, yielding one entry per CDR3 protein. The sample contains 130,000 or so distinct CDR3 sequences, over 9.5% of which appear only once. Of note for this clonotype: Its antigen is as yet unknown.

Germline CDR1 GTSNPN, CDR2 SVGIG (reference sequence). This CDR3 is 12 amino acids long. This TCR was sampled from a female donor with ankylosing spondylitis or in good health (not recorded which). Sequencing input: blood, either unsorted or a sorted T cell fraction (not recorded which). This chain links TRBV30 with TRBJ1-2, with TRBD1 identical over 9 bases. The CDR3 loop reads CVSSDRGEGYTF. Here the CDR3 DNA reads TGTGTCTCCTCAGACAGGGGGGAAGGCTACACCTTC. The entire variable domain, with the rest obtained from reference TRBV30 and TRBJ1-2, is as follows: SQTIHQWPATLVQPVGSPLSLECTVEGTSNPNLYWYRQAAGRGLQLLFYSVGIGQISSEVPQNLSASRPQDRQFILSSKKLLLSDSGFYLCVSSDRGEGYTFGSGTRLTVV.